One sample yielded the 21 T cell receptor beta chains listed below, sequenced in a study of blood T cell repertoires in COVID-19. TCRdb keeps only in-frame clones here, not all; method: immunoSEQ multiplex PCR. The data hold 80,000 to 100,000 clones, with around 88% observed a single time. Sequencing was performed on peripheral blood. These receptors were collected from a man aged 45-65 years with COVID-19, enrolled during active disease.

This chain uses TRBV7-8 with TRBJ1-3; TRBD1 might be the D (6 bases). V was clipped by 8 bases and J by 2 bases, with 13 bases between them. This CDR3 is built from 14 residues. Germline CDR1 is SGHVS and CDR2 is FQNEAQ. The CDR3 region has the DNA TGTGCCAGCCAACAGGGAAGCCCTGGAAACACCATATATTTT. This codes for CASQQGSPGNTIYF.

The chain couples TRBV30 to TRBJ1-6, with D unresolved. The CDR3 loop spans 15 amino acids. Looked up from germline, CDR1 is GTSNPN and CDR2 is SVGIG (reference sequence). Trimming took off 0 bases at V and 0 bases at J, with 6 bases between the two ends. For the CDR3, the DNA is TGTGCCTGGAGTGTATTTAGCTCCTATAATTCACCCCTCCACTTT. This gives the protein CAWSVFSSYNSPLHF.

The CDR3 DNA reads TGTGCCAGCAGTTACTCGGGACAGGGACCCAACGAGCAGTACTTC. Translation gives CASSYSGQGPNEQYF. V and J are TRBV6-5 and TRBJ2-7; 9 nucleotides match TRBD1. Germline CDR1 MNHEY, CDR2 SVGAGI. V lost 0 bases and J lost 5; bases outside the gene matches: 5. The CDR3 has 15 amino acids.

J is TRBJ1-4 and V is TRBV6-1; 7 bases are a match to TRBD1. J was trimmed by 4 bases and V by 3 bases; bases with no gene match: 5. Germline loops: CDR1 MNHNS, CDR2 SASEGT. The CDR3 is 15 residues long. CDR3 loop: CASSERQGLNEKLFF. As DNA, the CDR3 is TGTGCCAGCAGTGAGAGACAGGGACTTAATGAAAAACTGTTTTTT.

The chain links TRBV6-5 to TRBJ1-1; unclear D gene. V was pared by 5 bases and J by 1 base, with 11 bases between. The CDR3 covers 14 residues. Germline CDR1 and CDR2: MNHEY and SVGAGI. CDR3 in DNA: TGTGCCAGCAGTCAGAGGACTTCGAACACTGAAGCTTTCTTT. Translation: CASSQRTSNTEAFF.

The J gene is TRBJ1-3, the V gene TRBV5-3, with 12 nucleotides matching TRBD1. TRBV5-3 carries the ORF label, with uncertain function. The junction had 13 bases not matched to a gene; V was cut back by 3 bases and J by 0 bases. The CDR3 has 20 amino acids. The chain's CDR3 is CARSCPGTGGARSSGNTIYF. The CDR3 DNA reads TGTGCCAGAAGCTGTCCCGGGACAGGGGGCGCCCGGAGCTCTGGAAACACCATATATTTT.

This clone was found a few times. The V and J genes are TRBV6-4 and TRBJ2-3, with 8 bases that match TRBD2. The CDR3 covers 15 residues. V shed 0 bases and J 1 base; nucleotides not matched to a gene: 0. Germline V lookup: CDR1 MRHNA, CDR2 SNTAGT. Here the CDR3 DNA reads TGTGCCAGCAGTGACTCTAGCGGGGGCACAGATACGCAGTATTTT. Amino acids: CASSDSSGGTDTQYF.

This chain uses TRBV29-1 with TRBJ1-1; 7 nucleotides line up with TRBD1. The V gene end was trimmed by 6 bases and the J gene end by 1 base; junction bases not matched to a gene: 5. Germline CDR1 SQVTM, CDR2 ANQGSEA. CDR3 length: 13 residues. The CDR3 reads CSVARDRNTEAFF. Here the CDR3 DNA reads TGCAGCGTAGCAAGGGACAGGAACACTGAAGCTTTCTTT. The full variable domain, its missing parts supplied by reference TRBV29-1 and TRBJ1-1, is SAVISQKPSRDICQRGTSLTIQCQVDSQVTMMFWYRQQPGQSLTLIATANQGSEATYESGFVIDKFPISRPNLTFSTLTVSNMSPEDSSIYLCSVARDRNTEAFFGQGTRLTVV.

This chain links TRBV10-2 with TRBJ1-3; no definite D call. Germline V gives CDR1 WSHSY, CDR2 SAAADI. The CDR3 runs to 15 residues. Trimming removed 3 bases at V and 8 bases at J, with 17 bases between. Written as DNA, the CDR3 is TGCGCCAGCAGTGAAAGTCCGGTTCCGGCGGACACCATATATTTT. As protein: CASSESPVPADTIYF.

J is TRBJ1-2 and V is TRBV19; 9 positions match TRBD1. Unmatched junction bases numbered 10, after V lost 6 bases and J lost 8 bases. Per germline, CDR1 LNHDA and CDR2 SQIVND (reference sequence). The CDR3 covers 14 residues. The CDR3 spells CASSSNDRGYGYTF. The CDR3 nucleotides are TGTGCCAGTAGCAGCAACGACAGGGGGTACGGCTACACCTTC.

In DNA form, the CDR3 reads TGTGCCACCAGTGTCTCCGGGACACTCACCGGGGAGCTGTTTTTT. Translating gives CATSVSGTLTGELFF. The chain employs TRBV24-1 and TRBJ2-2; D may be TRBD1 (6 bases). There are 15 residues in the CDR3. Germline V gene data show CDR1 as KGHDR and CDR2 as SFDVKD. V was shortened by 5 bases and J by 4 bases, with 13 bases between the two germline ends.

V is TRBV5-1 and J is TRBJ1-2, with TRBD1 as a possible D gene (5 bases). Germline values: CDR1 SGHRS, CDR2 YFSETQ. V lost 0 bases and J 2 bases, leaving 5 bases between the germline ends. The CDR3 length is 13 residues. The CDR3 loop reads CASSLGQNYGYTF. As DNA, the CDR3 is TGCGCCAGCAGCTTGGGACAGAACTATGGCTACACCTTC.

This chain links TRBV2 with TRBJ1-6, with D tentatively TRBD1 (5 bases). The CDR3 loop spans 13 amino acids. V was clipped by 7 bases and J by 10 bases, with 14 bases between them. Germline lookup yields CDR1 SNHLY and CDR2 FYNNEI. In DNA, the CDR3 is TGTGCCAGCATCGATAGGGGAGGGTCACCCCTCCACTTT. Translating gives CASIDRGGSPLHF.

The chain carries TRBV5-5 and TRBJ2-7; 7 nucleotides align to TRBD1. The CDR3 length is 15 residues. From germline, CDR1 is SGHKS and CDR2 YYEKEE (reference sequence). V lost 3 bases to trimming and J lost 1 base; unmatched junction nucleotides: 7. Written as DNA, the CDR3 is TGTGCCAGCAGCTCGGGCCCGGGACAGTCCTACGAGCAGTACTTC. Encoded protein: CASSSGPGQSYEQYF.

The chain couples TRBV6-1 to TRBJ1-5; D ambiguous. Trimming took off 2 bases at V and 7 bases at J, with 12 bases between the two ends. The CDR3 is 14 residues long. Germline V CDR1 and CDR2: MNHNS, SASEGT. The CDR3 bases are TGTGCCAGCAGTGAACGAGGGAGGTGGCAGCCCCAGCATTTT. Translating gives CASSERGRWQPQHF.

This clone appeared once. The V gene is TRBV15, the J gene TRBJ2-1, with D tentatively TRBD1 (5 bases). Trimming took 3 bases from V and 1 from J, leaving 13 bases between them. The V gene's germline CDR1 is LNHNV and CDR2 YYDKDF (reference sequence). There are 16 residues in the CDR3. CDR3 DNA sequence: TGTGCCACCAGCAGCGTCCAGGGTGAGTCCTACAATGAGCAGTTCTTC. This translates into CATSSVQGESYNEQFF. Full variable domain (missing parts from reference TRBV15 and TRBJ2-1): DAMVIQNPRYQVTQFGKPVTLSCSQTLNHNVMYWYQQKSSQAPKLLFHYYDKDFNNEADTPDNFQSRRPNTSFCFLDIRSPGLGDTAMYLCATSSVQGESYNEQFFGPGTRLTVL.

This clone was recorded once. The V call is TRBV28, the J call TRBJ1-1; the match to TRBD1 covers 12 bases. V lost 5 bases, J lost 3 bases, and 7 bases stayed unmatched. The CDR3 runs 16 residues. CDR1 MDHEN and CDR2 SYDVKM come from the germline V gene. The CDR3 DNA reads as TGTGCCAGCAGTAATCACCGGGACAGGGGGCACACTGAAGCTTTCTTT. It is translated as CASSNHRDRGHTEAFF.

The rearrangement joins TRBV5-1 to TRBJ1-3, with 8 bases lining up with TRBD1. J was trimmed by 7 bases and V by 4 bases; bases with no gene match: 13. Germline V CDR1 and CDR2: SGHRS, YFSETQ. The CDR3 consists of 16 residues. The CDR3 nucleotides are TGCGCCAGCAGCCGGGCAGTCGGACAGGGTTGGAACACCATATATTTT. It specifies CASSRAVGQGWNTIYF.

As DNA, the CDR3 is TGTGCCAGCAGCCCTACCCGAGTCGCCACCTACGAGCAGTACTTC. Amino acid sequence: CASSPTRVATYEQYF. The chain joins TRBV7-2 to TRBJ2-7; unclear D gene. V shed 5 bases and J shed 2 bases, with 16 bases lying between them. The germline V gene has CDR1 SGHTA and CDR2 FQGNSA. The CDR3 is 15 amino acids.

The rearrangement joins TRBV5-1 to TRBJ2-7; 7 nucleotides match TRBD2. The germline gives CDR1 SGHRS, CDR2 YFSETQ. The CDR3 has 14 residues. The J segment lost 5 bases and the V segment lost 4 bases, leaving 9 bases of the junction unmatched. The CDR3 DNA sequence: TGCGCCAGCAGCGGGCAGGGAGGGCTGGACGAGCAGTACTTC. Encoded protein: CASSGQGGLDEQYF.

This clone has a single count. V usage is TRBV4-2 and J usage is TRBJ1-5; a possible D gene is TRBD1 (5 bases). Germline lookup yields CDR1 LGHNA and CDR2 YNFKEQ. The CDR3 extends over 14 amino acids. Trimming removed 1 base from V and 4 bases from J, with 8 bases in between. The CDR3 here is CASSQARGNQPQHF. The DNA for the CDR3 is TGTGCCAGCAGCCAAGCTCGGGGGAATCAGCCCCAGCATTTT.